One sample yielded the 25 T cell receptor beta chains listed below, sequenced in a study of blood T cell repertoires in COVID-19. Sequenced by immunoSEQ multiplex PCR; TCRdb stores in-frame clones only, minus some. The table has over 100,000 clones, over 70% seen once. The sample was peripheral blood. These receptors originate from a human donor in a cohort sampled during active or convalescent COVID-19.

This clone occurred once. The CDR3 loop is CASREPGVNTEAFF. The CDR3 DNA reads TGCGCCAGCAGAGAGCCCGGTGTGAACACTGAAGCTTTCTTT. The chain uses TRBV5-1 and TRBJ1-1; D unclear. The germline gives CDR1 SGHRS, CDR2 YFSETQ. V lost 5 bases and J 0 bases, leaving 11 bases between the germline ends. This CDR3 is built from 14 residues.

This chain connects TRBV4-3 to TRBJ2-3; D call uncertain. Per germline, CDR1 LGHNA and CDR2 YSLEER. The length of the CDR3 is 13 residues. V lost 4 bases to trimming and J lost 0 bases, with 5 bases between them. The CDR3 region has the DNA TGCGCCAGCAGCCCCTTGAGCACAGATACGCAGTATTTT. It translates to CASSPLSTDTQYF.

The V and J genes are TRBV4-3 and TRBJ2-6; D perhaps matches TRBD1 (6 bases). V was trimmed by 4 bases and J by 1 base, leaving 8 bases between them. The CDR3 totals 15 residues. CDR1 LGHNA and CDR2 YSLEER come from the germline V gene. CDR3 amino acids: CASSLQGSGANVLTF. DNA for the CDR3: TGCGCCAGCAGCCTACAGGGTTCTGGGGCCAACGTCCTGACTTTC.

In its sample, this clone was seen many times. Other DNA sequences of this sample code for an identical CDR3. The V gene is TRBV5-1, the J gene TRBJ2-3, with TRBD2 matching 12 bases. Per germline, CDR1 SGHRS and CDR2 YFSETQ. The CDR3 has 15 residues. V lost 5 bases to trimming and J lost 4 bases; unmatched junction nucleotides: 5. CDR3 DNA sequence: TGCGCCAGCAGTCTGACTAGCGGGAGCTCAGATACGCAGTATTTT. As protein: CASSLTSGSSDTQYF.

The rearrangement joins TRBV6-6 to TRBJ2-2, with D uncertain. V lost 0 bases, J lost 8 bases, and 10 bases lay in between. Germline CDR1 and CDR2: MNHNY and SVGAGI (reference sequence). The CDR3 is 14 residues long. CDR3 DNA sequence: TGTGCCAGCAGTTACTCGCGTTGGCGGGGGGAGCTGTTTTTT. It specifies CASSYSRWRGELFF.

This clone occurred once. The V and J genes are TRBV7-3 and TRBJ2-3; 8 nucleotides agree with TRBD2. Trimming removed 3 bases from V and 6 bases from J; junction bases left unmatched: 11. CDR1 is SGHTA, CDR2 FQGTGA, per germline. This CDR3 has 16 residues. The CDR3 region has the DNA TGTGCCAGCAGCTTTCGGCCGACCGGGAGGGCCGATACGCAGTATTTT. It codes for CASSFRPTGRADTQYF.

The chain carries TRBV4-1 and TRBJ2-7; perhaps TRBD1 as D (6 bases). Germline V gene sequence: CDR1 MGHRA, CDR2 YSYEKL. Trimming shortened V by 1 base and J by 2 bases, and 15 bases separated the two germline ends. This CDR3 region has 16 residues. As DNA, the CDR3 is TGCGCCAGCAGCCAAGCTGGAGACAGGCCAACCTACGAGCAGTACTTC. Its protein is CASSQAGDRPTYEQYF.

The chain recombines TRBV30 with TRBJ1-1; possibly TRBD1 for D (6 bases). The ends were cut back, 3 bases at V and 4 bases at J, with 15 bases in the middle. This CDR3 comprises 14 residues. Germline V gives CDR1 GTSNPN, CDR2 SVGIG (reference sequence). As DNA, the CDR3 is TGTGCCTGGAGCCGGGGGGCGCGAGGCACTGAAGCTTTCTTT. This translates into CAWSRGARGTEAFF.

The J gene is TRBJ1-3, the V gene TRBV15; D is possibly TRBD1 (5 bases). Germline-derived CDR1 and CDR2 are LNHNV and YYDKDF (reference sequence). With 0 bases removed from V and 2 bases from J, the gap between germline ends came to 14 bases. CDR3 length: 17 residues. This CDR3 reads CATSRDQQGFTGNTIYF. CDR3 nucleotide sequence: TGTGCCACCAGCAGAGATCAGCAGGGTTTTACTGGAAACACCATATATTTT.

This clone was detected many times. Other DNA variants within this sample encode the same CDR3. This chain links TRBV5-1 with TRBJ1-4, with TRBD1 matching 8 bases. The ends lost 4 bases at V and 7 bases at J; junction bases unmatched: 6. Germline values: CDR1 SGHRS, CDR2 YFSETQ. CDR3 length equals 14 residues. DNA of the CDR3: TGCGCCAGCAGCCTTGGACAGGGTGGTGAAAAACTGTTTTTT. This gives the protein CASSLGQGGEKLFF.

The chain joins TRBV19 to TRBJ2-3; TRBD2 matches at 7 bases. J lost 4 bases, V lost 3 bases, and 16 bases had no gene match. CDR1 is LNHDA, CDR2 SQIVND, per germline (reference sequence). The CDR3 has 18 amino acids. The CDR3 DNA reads TGTGCCAGTAGTATCCGATACCCGGGGGGTCGTCCGGCAGATACGCAGTATTTT. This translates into CASSIRYPGGRPADTQYF.

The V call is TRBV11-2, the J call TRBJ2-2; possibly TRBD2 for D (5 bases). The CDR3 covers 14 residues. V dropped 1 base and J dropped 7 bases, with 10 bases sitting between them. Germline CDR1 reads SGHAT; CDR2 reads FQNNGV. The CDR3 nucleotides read TGTGCCAGCAGCTTAGGGCTAGCCGGCGGGGAGCTGTTTTTT. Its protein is CASSLGLAGGELFF.

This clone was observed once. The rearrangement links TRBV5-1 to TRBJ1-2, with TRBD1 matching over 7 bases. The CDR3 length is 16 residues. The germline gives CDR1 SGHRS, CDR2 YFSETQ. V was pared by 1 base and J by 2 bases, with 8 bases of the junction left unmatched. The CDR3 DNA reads TGCGCCAGCAGCTTGAACGGGGACAGTTCCAACTATGGCTACACCTTC. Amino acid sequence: CASSLNGDSSNYGYTF.

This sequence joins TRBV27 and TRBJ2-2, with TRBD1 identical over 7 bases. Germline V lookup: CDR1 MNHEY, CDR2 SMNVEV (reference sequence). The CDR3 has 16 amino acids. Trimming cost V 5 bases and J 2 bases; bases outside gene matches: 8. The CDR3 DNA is TGTGCCAGCAGTCCAACCGGGACAGCTAACACCGGGGAGCTGTTTTTT. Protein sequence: CASSPTGTANTGELFF.

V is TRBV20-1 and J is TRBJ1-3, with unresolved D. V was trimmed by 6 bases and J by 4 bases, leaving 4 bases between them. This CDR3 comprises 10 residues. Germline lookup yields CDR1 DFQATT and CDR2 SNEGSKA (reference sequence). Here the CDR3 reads CSARGNTIYF. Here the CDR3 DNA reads TGCAGTGCGCGCGGAAACACCATATATTTT.

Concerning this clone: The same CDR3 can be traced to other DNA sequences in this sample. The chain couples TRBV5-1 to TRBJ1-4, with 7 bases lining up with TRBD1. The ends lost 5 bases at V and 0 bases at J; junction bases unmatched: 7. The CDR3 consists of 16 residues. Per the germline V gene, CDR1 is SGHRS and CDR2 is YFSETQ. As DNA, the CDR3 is TGCGCCAGCAGTCGGGACAGCCTTGCAACTAATGAAAAACTGTTTTTT. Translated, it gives CASSRDSLATNEKLFF.

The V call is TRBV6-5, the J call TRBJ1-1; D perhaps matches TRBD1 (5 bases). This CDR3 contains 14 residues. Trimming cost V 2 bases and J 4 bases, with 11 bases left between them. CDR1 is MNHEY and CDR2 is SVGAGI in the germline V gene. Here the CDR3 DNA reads TGTGCCAGCAGTTACAGGGGAGGTGGCACTGAAGCTTTCTTT. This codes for CASSYRGGGTEAFF.

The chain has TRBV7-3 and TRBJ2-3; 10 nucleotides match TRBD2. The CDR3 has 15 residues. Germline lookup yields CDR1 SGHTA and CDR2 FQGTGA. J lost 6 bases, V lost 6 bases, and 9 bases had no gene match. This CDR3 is CASSPSGRRLDTQYF. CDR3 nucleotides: TGTGCCAGCAGTCCTAGCGGGAGAAGGTTGGATACGCAGTATTTT.

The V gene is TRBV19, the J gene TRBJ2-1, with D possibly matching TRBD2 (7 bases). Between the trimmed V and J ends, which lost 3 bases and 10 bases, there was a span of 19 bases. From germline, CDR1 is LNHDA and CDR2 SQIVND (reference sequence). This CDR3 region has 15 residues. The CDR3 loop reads CASSIWGGLDREQFF. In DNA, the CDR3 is TGTGCCAGTAGTATCTGGGGGGGCCTCGACCGGGAGCAGTTCTTC. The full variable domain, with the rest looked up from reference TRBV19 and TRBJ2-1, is DGGITQSPKYLFRKEGQNVTLSCEQNLNHDAMYWYRQDPGQGLRLIYYSQIVNDFQKGDIAEGYSVSREKKESFPLTVTSAQKNPTAFYLCASSIWGGLDREQFFGPGTRLTVL.

The CDR3 nucleotides read TGTGCCACCAGCAGAGATTTTGCAGGGGGCGCGAAGACCCAGTACTTC. Protein product: CATSRDFAGGAKTQYF. The chain has TRBV15 and TRBJ2-5, with 8 bases that match TRBD1. Trimming cost V 0 bases and J 6 bases; bases outside gene matches: 9. Germline V CDR1 and CDR2: LNHNV, YYDKDF (reference sequence). The CDR3 loop spans 16 amino acids.

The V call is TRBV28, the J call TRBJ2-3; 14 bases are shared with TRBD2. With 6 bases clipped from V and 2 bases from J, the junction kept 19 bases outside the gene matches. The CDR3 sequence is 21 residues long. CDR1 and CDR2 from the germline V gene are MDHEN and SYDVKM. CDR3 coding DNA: TGTGCCAGCAGGGCAAGAAGGGCCCGCCCGGGACTAGCGGGAGACACAGATACGCAGTATTTT. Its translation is CASRARRARPGLAGDTDTQYF.

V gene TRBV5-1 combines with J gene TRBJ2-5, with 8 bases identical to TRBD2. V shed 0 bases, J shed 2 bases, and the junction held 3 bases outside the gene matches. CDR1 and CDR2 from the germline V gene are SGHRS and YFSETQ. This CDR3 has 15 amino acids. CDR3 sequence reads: CASSLVAGRQETQYF. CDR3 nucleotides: TGCGCCAGCAGCTTGGTAGCGGGAAGACAAGAGACCCAGTACTTC.

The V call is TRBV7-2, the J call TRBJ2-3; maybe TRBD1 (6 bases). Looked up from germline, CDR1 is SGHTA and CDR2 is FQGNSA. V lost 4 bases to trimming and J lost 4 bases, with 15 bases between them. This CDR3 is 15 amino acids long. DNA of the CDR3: TGTGCCAGCAGCTCCCGGGCAGGGGCGGCAGATACGCAGTATTTT. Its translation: CASSSRAGAADTQYF.

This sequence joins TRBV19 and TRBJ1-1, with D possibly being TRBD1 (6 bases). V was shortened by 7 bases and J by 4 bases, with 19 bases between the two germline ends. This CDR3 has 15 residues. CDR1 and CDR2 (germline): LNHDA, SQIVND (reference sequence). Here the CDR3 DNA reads TGTGCCAGTACTCCTAACAGGGCCCGGGGCACTGAAGCTTTCTTT. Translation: CASTPNRARGTEAFF. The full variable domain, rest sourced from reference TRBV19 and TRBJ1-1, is DGGITQSPKYLFRKEGQNVTLSCEQNLNHDAMYWYRQDPGQGLRLIYYSQIVNDFQKGDIAEGYSVSREKKESFPLTVTSAQKNPTAFYLCASTPNRARGTEAFFGQGTRLTVV.

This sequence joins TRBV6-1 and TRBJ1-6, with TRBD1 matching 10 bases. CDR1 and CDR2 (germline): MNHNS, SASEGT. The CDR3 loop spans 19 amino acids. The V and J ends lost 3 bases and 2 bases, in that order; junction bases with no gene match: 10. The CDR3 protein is CASSDRDRGVFTYNSPLHF. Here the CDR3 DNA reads TGTGCCAGCAGTGACCGGGACAGGGGCGTTTTTACCTATAATTCACCCCTCCACTTT.